This paragraph reports one T cell receptor (beta chain). This receptor's antigen is unknown. Base qualities are not at hand, and no much larger clone is one base apart. The CDR3 regions of human TCRbeta chains were analyzed by immunosequencing. The authors processed their data as follows. Repertoire TCRs were matched against a reference library of SARS-CoV-2-specific TCRs generated with the MIRA antigen-specificity platform. Breadth was defined as the fraction of unique TCRs that were SARS-CoV-2-associated. Depth was defined as the fraction of total T cells that were SARS-CoV-2-associated. Using the MIRA data, each spike-specific TCR was mapped to the spike region that the TCR reacts to and placed in a CD4 or CD8 class. Log10-transformed breadth and depth values were compared by one-way ANOVA with Sidak's multiple comparisons tests. In its TCRdb copy, this immuneACCESS table keeps in-frame sequences only and misses some clones. Where compared with another copy, unresolved V genes explain less than half of these, and the others have no known cause. Clone size and V and J calls were adopted from that table, with D and trimming inferred from the DNA. In all, the sample holds just under 95,000 clones, and over 75% of those were seen once. The ten largest clones capture roughly 14% of the sample.

According to the germline V gene, CDR1 reads SGHTA and CDR2 reads FQGNSA. The CDR3 runs 15 amino acids, cysteine and phenylalanine included. This entry keeps only the CDR3 DNA: 45 bases, framed from base 1. The trim is 1 base for V and 3 bases for J, with a gap of 11 bases between the germline ends. The sample's time point label, in plain terms: baseline before first vaccination. Samples from vaccinated people were obtained from the UK trials COV001 and COV002, which included a single-blind randomized controlled phase 2/3 trial of AZD1222 (ChAdOx1 nCoV-19) in healthy adults. For TCRbeta chain sequencing, PBMC samples from trial participants were taken at day 0 and at day 28 after the second dose. This sample was included in a study of T cell responses to AZD1222 COVID-19 vaccine (dated by TCRdb to the early 2020s). For context, the study as a whole: AZD1222 recipients given second doses at about 4 weeks or at about 12 weeks were pooled, since spike-specific TCR depth and breadth were not found to differ between the two schedules. A total of 233 trial participants underwent TCR sequencing, of whom around 210 had received two doses of AZD1222 and some 25 had received two doses of the MenACWY control vaccine. Trial participants were enrolled by age into subgroups of 18-55, 56-69 and 70-plus years, and around 140, 26 and 57 TCR-sequenced participants, respectively, were included in these subgroups. The investigation overall reported the following: Because no day 14 peak-response samples were available, the repertoires could be characterized only after the peak T cell response. In the small 56-69-year group, the increase in depth fell short of significance, most likely because of low power. Nearly half of unique spike-specific TCRs reportedly recognized epitopes outside regions mutated in the B.1.351 and B.1.1.7 variants. Spike-specific TCR breadth and depth rose significantly after two AZD1222 doses compared with day 0 and with MenACWY recipients. Participants were mostly white British, with more females than males. The authors suggested clonal diversity may have been underestimated. Conclusions about previously exposed vaccinees were limited because only six AZD1222 recipients were SARS-CoV-2 seropositive at baseline. The whole spike protein was spanned by vaccine-associated CD4 TCRs, and dominant responses were seen in regions 160-218 and 743-854.

The input for sequencing was peripheral blood, taken on day 0 of AZD1222 vaccination. Rearrangement joined TRBV7-2 to TRBJ2-3, with a weak D call of TRBD1 (6 bases match). The receptor was derived from an adult in good health. The CDR3 loop reads CASSLVAGATDTQYF. The DNA reads as follows: TGTGCCAGCAGCTTAGTGGCAGGGGCGACAGATACGCAGTATTTT.